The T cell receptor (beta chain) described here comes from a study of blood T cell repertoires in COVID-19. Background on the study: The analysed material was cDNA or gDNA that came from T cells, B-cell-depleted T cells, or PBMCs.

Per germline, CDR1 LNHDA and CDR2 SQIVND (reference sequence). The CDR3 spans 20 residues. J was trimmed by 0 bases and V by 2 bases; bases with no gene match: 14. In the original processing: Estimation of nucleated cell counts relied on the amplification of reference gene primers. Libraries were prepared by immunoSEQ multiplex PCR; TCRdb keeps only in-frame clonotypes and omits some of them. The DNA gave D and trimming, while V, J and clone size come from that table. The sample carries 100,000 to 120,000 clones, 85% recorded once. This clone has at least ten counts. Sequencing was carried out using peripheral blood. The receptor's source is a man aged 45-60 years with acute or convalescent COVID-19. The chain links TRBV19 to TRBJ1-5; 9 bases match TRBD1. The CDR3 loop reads CASSIPPEGQGGYSNQPQHF. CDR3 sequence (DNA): TGTGCCAGTAGTATACCCCCGGAGGGACAGGGCGGGTATAGCAATCAGCCCCAGCATTTT.